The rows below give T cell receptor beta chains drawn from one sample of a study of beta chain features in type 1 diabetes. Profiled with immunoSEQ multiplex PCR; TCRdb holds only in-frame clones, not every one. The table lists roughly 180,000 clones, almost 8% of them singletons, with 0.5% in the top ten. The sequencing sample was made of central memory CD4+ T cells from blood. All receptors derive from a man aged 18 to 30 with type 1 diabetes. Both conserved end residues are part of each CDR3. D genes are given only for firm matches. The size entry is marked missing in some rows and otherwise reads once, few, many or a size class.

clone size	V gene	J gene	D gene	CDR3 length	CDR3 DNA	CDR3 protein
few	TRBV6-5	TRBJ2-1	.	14	TGTGCCAGCAGTACGAGGGCCAGACTAAATGAGCAGTTCTTC	CASSTRARLNEQFF
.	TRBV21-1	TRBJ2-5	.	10	TGTGCCAGCAGAAAGGGGGCCCAGTACTTC	CASRKGAQYF
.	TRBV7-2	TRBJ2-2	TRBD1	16	TGTGCCAGCAGCCTTAACAGGGGGGCTAACACCGGGGAGCTGTTTTTT	CASSLNRGANTGELFF
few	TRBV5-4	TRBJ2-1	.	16	TGTGCCAGCAGCTTGGGTCTAGGCATTTCCTACAATGAGCAGTTCTTC	CASSLGLGISYNEQFF
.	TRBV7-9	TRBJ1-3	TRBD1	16	TGTGCCAGCAGACCCATTGGACAGGCGCTAGGGGACACCATATATTTT	CASRPIGQALGDTIYF
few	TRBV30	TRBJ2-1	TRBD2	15	TGTGCCTGGAGAGAGCCTAGCGGTAGCCACAATGAGCAGTTCTTC	CAWREPSGSHNEQFF
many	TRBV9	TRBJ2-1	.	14	TGTGCCAGCAGCGCACTAGCACTGTACAATGAGCAGTTCTTC	CASSALALYNEQFF
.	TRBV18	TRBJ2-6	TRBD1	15	TGTGCCAGCCACAGGGGGAGAACTGGGGCCAACGTCCTGACTTTC	CASHRGRTGANVLTF
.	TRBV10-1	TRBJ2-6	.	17	TGCGCCAGCAAATCAGACAGCCTCCCCTCTGGGGCCAACGTCCTGACTTTC	CASKSDSLPSGANVLTF
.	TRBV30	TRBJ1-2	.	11	TGTGCCTTTTTCGGACTGGGAGGCTACACCTTC	CAFFGLGGYTF
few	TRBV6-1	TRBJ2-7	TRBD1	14	TGTGCCAGCAGGAGGGACAGCTCGGGCTACGAGCAGTACTTC	CASRRDSSGYEQYF
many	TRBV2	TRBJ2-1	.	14	TGTGCCAGCAGGGCGGTGGGCTCCTACAATGAGCAGTTCTTC	CASRAVGSYNEQFF
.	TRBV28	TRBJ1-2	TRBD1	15	TGTGCCAGCAGTCGTACGAGGACAGGGATCTATGGCTACACCTTC	CASSRTRTGIYGYTF
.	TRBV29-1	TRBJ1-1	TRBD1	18	TGCAGCGTCGTTAGGTTTCCGGGACAGGGGGAATCGGGCACTGAAGCTTTCTTT	CSVVRFPGQGESGTEAFF
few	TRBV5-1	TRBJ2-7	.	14	TGCGCCAGCAGCTTGGTGGCCGGGACTGACGAGCAGTACTTC	CASSLVAGTDEQYF
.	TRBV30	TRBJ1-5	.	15	TGTGCCTGGAGTGACAGGGCAGGAGGCAATCAGCCCCAGCATTTT	CAWSDRAGGNQPQHF
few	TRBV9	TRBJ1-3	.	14	TGTGCCAGCACCAGCGGGGCCTCTGGAAACACCATATATTTT	CASTSGASGNTIYF
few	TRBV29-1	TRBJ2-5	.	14	TGCAGCGTTGCGACCAGGGCTGTACCAGAGACCCAGTACTTC	CSVATRAVPETQYF
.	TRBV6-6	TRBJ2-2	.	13	TGTGCCAGCGCTTCACGTGGGCAGGGGGAGCTGTTTTTT	CASASRGQGELFF
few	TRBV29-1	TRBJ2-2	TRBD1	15	TGCAGCGCGCGGACAGGAGGCTCGAACACCGGGGAGCTGTTTTTT	CSARTGGSNTGELFF
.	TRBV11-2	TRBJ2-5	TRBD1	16	TGTGCCAGCAGCCCTCGACAGGGGTTCCTTCAGGAGACCCAGTACTTC	CASSPRQGFLQETQYF
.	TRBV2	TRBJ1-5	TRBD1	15	TGTGCCAGCAGACCCGACAGGGCTACCAATCAGCCCCAGCATTTT	CASRPDRATNQPQHF
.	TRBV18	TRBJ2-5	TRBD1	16	TGTGCCAGCTCACCACGGGGTCGAGGGGGCTCGGAGACCCAGTACTTC	CASSPRGRGGSETQYF
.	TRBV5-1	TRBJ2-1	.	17	TGCGCCAGCAGCTTGGGAGGCGGGGGCCTCGGAAGGAATGAGCAGTTCTTC	CASSLGGGGLGRNEQFF
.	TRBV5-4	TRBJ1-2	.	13	TGTGCCAGCAGCCCGGACATCAACTATGGCTACACCTTC	CASSPDINYGYTF
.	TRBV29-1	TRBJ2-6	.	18	TGCAGCGTTGTCCTATCGCTATCGGGACTTTCTGGGGCCAACGTCCTGACTTTC	CSVVLSLSGLSGANVLTF
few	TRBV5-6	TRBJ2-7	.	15	TGTGCCAGCAGCTTGGGCCACCGGGGCTCCTACGAGCAGTACTTC	CASSLGHRGSYEQYF
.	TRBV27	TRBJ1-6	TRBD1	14	TGTGCCAGCGCCCGGACAGGGCGAGATTCACCCCTCCACTTT	CASARTGRDSPLHF
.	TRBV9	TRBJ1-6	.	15	TGTGCCAGCAGCGTAAATTGGGGGGAGAATTCACCCCTCCACTTT	CASSVNWGENSPLHF
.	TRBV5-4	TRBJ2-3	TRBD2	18	TGTGCCAGCAGCACGGGGGGACTGGCTAGCGGCTACACAGATACGCAGTATTTT	CASSTGGLASGYTDTQYF
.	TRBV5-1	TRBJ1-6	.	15	TGCGCCAGCAGCTTGGACAGCCACTATAATTCACCCCTCCACTTT	CASSLDSHYNSPLHF